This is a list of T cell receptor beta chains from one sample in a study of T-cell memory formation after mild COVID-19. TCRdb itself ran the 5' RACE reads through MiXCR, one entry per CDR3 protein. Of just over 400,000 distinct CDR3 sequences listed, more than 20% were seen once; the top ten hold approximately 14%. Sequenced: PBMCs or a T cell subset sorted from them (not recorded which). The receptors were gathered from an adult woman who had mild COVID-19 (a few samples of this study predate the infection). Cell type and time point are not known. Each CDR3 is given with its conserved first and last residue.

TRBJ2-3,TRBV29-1,CSVEVVVDTQYF
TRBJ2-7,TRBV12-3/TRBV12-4,CASSPANKQYF
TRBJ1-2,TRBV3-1,CASSQDGANYGYTF
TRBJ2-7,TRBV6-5,CASTRLAGGLTYEQYF
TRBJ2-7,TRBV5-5,CASSWGEQGPEQYF
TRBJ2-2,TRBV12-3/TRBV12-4,CASSQGVTGELFF
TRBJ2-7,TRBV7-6,CASSLAGQDEQYF
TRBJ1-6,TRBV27,CASSDSYNSPLHF
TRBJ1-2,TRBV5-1,CASSWNRGVDYGYTF
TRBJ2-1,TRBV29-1,CSVSGFPSYNEQFF
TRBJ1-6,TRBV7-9,CASSRTGLRLHF
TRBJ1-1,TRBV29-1,CSVSAGTGNTEAFF
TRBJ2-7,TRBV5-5,CASSLQGSRAYEQYF
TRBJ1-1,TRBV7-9,CASSFDRVQNTEAFF
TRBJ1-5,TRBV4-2,CASSQEGQGGNQPQHF
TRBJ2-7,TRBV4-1,CASSQEPGMISYEQYF
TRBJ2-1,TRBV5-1,CASSEDLAVVTDEQFF
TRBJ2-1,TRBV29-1,CSARTSGRARASSYNEQFF
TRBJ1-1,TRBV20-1,CSARTRDRVVFTEAFF
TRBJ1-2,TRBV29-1,CSVGVGQANYGYTF
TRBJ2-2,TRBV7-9,CASSLVGGSNTGELFF
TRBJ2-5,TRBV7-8,CASSPPREETQYF
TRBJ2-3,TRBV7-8,CASSLSSAGGSDTQYF
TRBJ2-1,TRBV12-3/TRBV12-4,CASSVGTPSIYNEQFF
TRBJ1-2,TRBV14,CASSQVRQGSYTF
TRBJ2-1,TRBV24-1,CATSDLGTSGAEQFF
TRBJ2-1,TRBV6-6,CASSYKSTFYNSSYNEQFF
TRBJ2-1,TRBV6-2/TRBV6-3,CASSWDSSYNEQFF
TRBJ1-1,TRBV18,CASSPATGGADTEAFF
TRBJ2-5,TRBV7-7,CASSLGYGGEETQYF
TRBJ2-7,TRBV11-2,CASSMTGELGEQYF
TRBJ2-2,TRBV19,CASRDRGNTGELFF
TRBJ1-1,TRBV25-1,CASSEYWDFSEAFF
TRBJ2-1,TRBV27,CASSRRGSGRGNEQFF
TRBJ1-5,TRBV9,CASSVGGTANQPQHF
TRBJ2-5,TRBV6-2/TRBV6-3,CASSLTGGWETQYF
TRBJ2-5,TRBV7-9,CASSFDRGGKETQYF
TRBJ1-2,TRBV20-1,CSARDANYGYTF
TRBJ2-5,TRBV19,CASSTFLAGGLETQYF
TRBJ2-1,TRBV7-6,CASTPSGYNEQFF
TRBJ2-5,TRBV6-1,CASSEEAGNQETQYF
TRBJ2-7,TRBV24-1,CATSQTGTGYHEQYF
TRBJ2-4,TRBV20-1,CSASGQQIAKNIQYF
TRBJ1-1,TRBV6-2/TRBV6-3,CASTYREEREAFF